This TCR beta chain was profiled in a study of shared clonotypes between healthy human individuals. Study-level findings and limits: Expectations were that clonotype sharing among donors would be affected by sequencing depth. In having few donors, the study represented limited genetic and exposure-history diversity.

Turning to this clone: Its target is unknown.

TCRdb's copy holds only in-frame clones and misses some; the assay was immunoSEQ multiplex PCR. Found here are around 430,000 clones, about four fifths of them singletons; the top ten hold around 14%. Material: PBMCs. This TCR derives from a woman in her 40s in good health. Some clones in this sample may be carry-over from other donors' samples.

CDR3 coding DNA: TGTGCCTGGATAGCGGACGCAGGATTCGGGGAGCTGTTTTTT. It codes for CAWIADAGFGELFF. The chain joins TRBV30 to TRBJ2-2, with a tentative D call TRBD2 (6 bases). V gave up 4 bases and J gave up 7 bases, with 16 bases separating them. The germline gives CDR1 GTSNPN, CDR2 SVGIG (reference sequence). CDR3 length: 14 amino acids.